Listed below are T cell receptor beta chains from one sample, sequenced in a study of cytomegalovirus exposure and HLA in healthy donors. Data came from immunoSEQ multiplex PCR; TCRdb stores just in-frame clones and leaves some out. The sample data list some 150,000 clones. The specimen sequenced was PBMCs. These receptors were taken from a woman between 18 and 29 years old in good health and CMV-seropositive. Each CDR3 is given with its conserved first and last residue. Each record gives: J gene, V gene, CDR3 protein.

TRBJ2-1	TRBV18	CASSPSRTGGNEQFF
TRBJ1-2	TRBV7-6	CASSAFVSGDYGYTF
TRBJ2-6	TRBV5-1	CASRADRGPSGANVLTF
TRBJ2-7	TRBV7-2	CASSPLSSYEQYF
TRBJ2-1	TRBV6-1	CASSEDGSGISYNEQFF
TRBJ1-1	TRBV25-1	CASSESEGYTEAFF
TRBJ2-3	TRBV6-6	CASSYLFAGDTQYF
TRBJ2-7	TRBV19	CAFTGLDISSYEQYF
TRBJ2-5	TRBV11-2	CASSPPPGLQETQYF
TRBJ1-4	TRBV7-6	CASSLDRVFEKLFF
TRBJ2-2	TRBV11-3	CASSLQVEELFF
TRBJ2-3	TRBV6-5	CASSYGGIDTQYF
TRBJ1-3	TRBV30	CAWSVGDSFNSGNTIYF
TRBJ1-2	TRBV19	CASSLGQAYGYTF
TRBJ2-7	TRBV6-1	CASGSESYEQYF
TRBJ2-3	TRBV4-2	CASSQAADTQYF
TRBJ2-6	TRBV5-1	CASRLDYRGASGANVLTF
TRBJ1-3	TRBV5-5	CATTGGDTIYF
TRBJ1-1	TRBV4-1	CASSQVLRGMNTEAFF
TRBJ1-5	TRBV6-1	CASSERGNQPQHF
TRBJ2-1	TRBV4-3	CASSQDPHLAGDSNEQFF
TRBJ2-6	TRBV7-9	CASSLGRTGADGANVLTF
TRBJ1-2	TRBV9	CASSLPREGANYGYTF
TRBJ2-1	TRBV2	CASSELWHNEQFF
TRBJ2-7	TRBV27	CASSSRRGLTYEQYF
TRBJ1-1	TRBV6-1	CASKKGAPNTEAFF
TRBJ2-2	TRBV7-7	CASSSVSETGELFF
TRBJ1-4	TRBV5-8	CASSSSGGNEKLFF
TRBJ2-1	TRBV27	CAAGAANYNEQFF
TRBJ2-3	TRBV5-6	CASIRSVADTDTQYF
TRBJ1-2	TRBV27	CASSLLSGGLGYGYTF
TRBJ2-5	TRBV2	CASRGAGENKYQETQYF
TRBJ1-1	TRBV10-2	CATRGGQLDTEAFF
TRBJ1-5	TRBV19	CASSRGLRNQPQHF
TRBJ2-1	TRBV7-9	CASSSTSGGYNEQFF
TRBJ1-2	TRBV27	CASSTQGGYGYTF
TRBJ1-1	TRBV11-3	CASSSGQGWENTEAFF
TRBJ1-2	TRBV11-2	CASSLDTNYYGYTF
TRBJ2-3	TRBV7-7	CASSLGAGATDTQYF
TRBJ2-3	TRBV15	CATSRAGASTDTQYF
TRBJ2-2	TRBV5-1	CASSLGAEGGELFF
TRBJ1-3	TRBV4-1	CASSRPNPDRRNTIYF
TRBJ2-1	TRBV2	CASSQLAGGYNEQFF
TRBJ2-5	TRBV7-9	CASSLGLAGVQETQYF
TRBJ2-3	TRBV5-1	CASSAGDTQYF
TRBJ2-1	TRBV6-5	CASTRGASYNEQFF